This TCR delta chain was sequenced for a study of human gamma delta and Vdelta1 T cells. TCRdb fed the PCR reads to CATT. This sample yields some 13,000 delta-chain clones, of which roughly 53% are seen a single time; 1.5% belongs to the top ten. Trimming cost V 2 bases and J 0 bases; bases outside gene matches: 0. This CDR3 has 14 residues. CDR1 is TSWWSYY and CDR2 is QGS in the germline V gene. This clone was picked up one time. What it binds is not known. General study points: Acute myeloid leukemia was reportedly broadly targeted by polyclonal Delta One T cells.

This sequence joins TRDV1 and TRDJ1, with 7 bases aligning to TRDD3. Sample: Vdelta1 gamma-delta T cells from blood grown in culture (DOT cells). The TCR comes from a human donor in good health. The CDR3 region has the DNA TGTGCTCTTGGGGAAACTGGGGACACCGATAAACTCATCTTT. Translation: CALGETGDTDKLIF.